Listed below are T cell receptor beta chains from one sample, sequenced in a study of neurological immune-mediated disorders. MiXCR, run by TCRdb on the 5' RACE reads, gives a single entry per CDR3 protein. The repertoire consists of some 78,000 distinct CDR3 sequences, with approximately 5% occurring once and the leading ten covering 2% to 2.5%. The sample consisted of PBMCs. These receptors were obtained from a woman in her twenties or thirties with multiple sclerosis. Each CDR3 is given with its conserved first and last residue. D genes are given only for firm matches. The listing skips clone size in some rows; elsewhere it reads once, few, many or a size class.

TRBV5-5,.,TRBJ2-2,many,TGTGCCAGCAGCTTGGCGGGCAGCTACACCGGGGAGCTGTTTTTT,CASSLAGSYTGELFF
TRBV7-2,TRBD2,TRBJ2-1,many,TGTGCCAGCATGCCGGGGGGTTACGGCGATGAGCAGTTCTTC,CASMPGGYGDEQFF
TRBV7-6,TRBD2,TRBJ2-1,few,TGTGCCAGCAGCCGGGGGACTAGCGGGAGTAATGAGCAGTTCTTC,CASSRGTSGSNEQFF
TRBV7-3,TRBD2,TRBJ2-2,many,TGTGCCAGCAGCTCAATGAAGCGGGGGTCGGACACCGGGGAGCTGTTTTTT,CASSSMKRGSDTGELFF
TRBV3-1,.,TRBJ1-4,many,TGTGCCAGCAGCCAAGTGGCCGAAAAACTGTTTTTT,CASSQVAEKLFF
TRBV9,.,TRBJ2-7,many,TGTGCCAGCAGCGCGGACCCTGGGGATTACGAGCAGTACTTC,CASSADPGDYEQYF
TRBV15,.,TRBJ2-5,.,TGTGCCACCAGCAGAGGAGAGACCCAGTACTTC,CATSRGETQYF
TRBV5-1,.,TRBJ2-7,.,TGCGCCAGCAGCTTGTTGACGGGGATTAACGAGCAGTACTTC,CASSLLTGINEQYF
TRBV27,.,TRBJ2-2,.,TGTGCCAGCAGAAGTGGAATCTACCCGGTACACCGGGAGCTGTTTTTT,CASRSGIYPVHRELFF
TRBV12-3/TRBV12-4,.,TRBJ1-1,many,TGTGCCAGCAGTTCGGGTACTGAAGCTTTCTTT,CASSSGTEAFF
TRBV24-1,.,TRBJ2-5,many,TGTGCCACCAGTGATTTGGGCCAGGACCAAGAGACCCAGTACTTC,CATSDLGQDQETQYF
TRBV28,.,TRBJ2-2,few,TGTGCCAGCAGTTTTATTAGAACCGGGGAGCTGTTTTTT,CASSFIRTGELFF
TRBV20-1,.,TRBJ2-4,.,TGCAGTGCGCTGATCGGGGCGGGTCCCAAAAACATTCAGTACTTC,CSALIGAGPKNIQYF
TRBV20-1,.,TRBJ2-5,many,TGCAGTGCTAGAGATTTTAAGAGGATAGACGAAGAGACCCAGTACTTC,CSARDFKRIDEETQYF
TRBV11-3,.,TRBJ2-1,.,TGTGCCAGCAGCGAGGGCACTCTAACTGAGCAGTTCTTC,CASSEGTLTEQFF
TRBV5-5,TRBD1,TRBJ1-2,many,TGTGCCAGCAGTAAGGAGGGACAGCCCTATGGCTACACCTTC,CASSKEGQPYGYTF
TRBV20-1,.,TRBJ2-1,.,TGCAGTGCTAGAGTTGTCGGGAGTGCGGGGCAGTTCTTC,CSARVVGSAGQFF
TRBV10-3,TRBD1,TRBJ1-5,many,TGTGCCATCTCGACAGGGGAAAGGGATCAGCCCCAGCATTTT,CAISTGERDQPQHF
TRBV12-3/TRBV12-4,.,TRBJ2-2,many,TGTGCCAGCAGCCTGGGGGCAGGGTGGACCGGGGAGCTGTTTTTT,CASSLGAGWTGELFF
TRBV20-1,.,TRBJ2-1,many,TGCAGTGCTTCGGACTACCATGAGCAGTTCTTC,CSASDYHEQFF
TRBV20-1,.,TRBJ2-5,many,TGCAGTGCTGTTAAAGGGGAGACCCAGTACTTC,CSAVKGETQYF
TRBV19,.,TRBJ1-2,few,TGTGCCAGCAGAGGGTATGGCTACACCTTC,CASRGYGYTF
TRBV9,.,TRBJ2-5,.,TGTGCCAGCAGCGTAGGTGTGGCAGAGACCCAGTACTTC,CASSVGVAETQYF
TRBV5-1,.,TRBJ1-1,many,TGCGCCAGCAGCTGGTCCGGGACCGACACTGAAGCTTTCTTT,CASSWSGTDTEAFF
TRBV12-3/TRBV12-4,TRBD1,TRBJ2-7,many,TGTGCCAGCAGTCAGACGCCGGGACAGGGAGTCGAGCAGTACTTC,CASSQTPGQGVEQYF
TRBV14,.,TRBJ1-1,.,TGTGCCAGCAGCCCCCTGGGTTATGCGAGCACTGAAGCTTTCTTT,CASSPLGYASTEAFF
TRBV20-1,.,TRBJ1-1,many,TGCAGTGCTCCGGGACCGACCAACACTGAAGCTTTCTTT,CSAPGPTNTEAFF
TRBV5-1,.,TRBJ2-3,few,TGCGCCAGCAGCTCACACTTTAGAGATACGCAGTATTTT,CASSSHFRDTQYF
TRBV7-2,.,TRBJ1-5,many,TGTGCCAGCAGCTTAGCTCCTGGTAGCAATCAGCCCCAGCATTTT,CASSLAPGSNQPQHF
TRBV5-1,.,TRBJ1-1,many,TGCGCCAGCAGAGACAGGACTGGAGCCGGGGGAGCTTTCTTT,CASRDRTGAGGAFF
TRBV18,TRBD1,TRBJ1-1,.,TGTGCCAGCTCACGGAGGGACAGGATTTTTATGAACACTGAAGCTTTCTTT,CASSRRDRIFMNTEAFF
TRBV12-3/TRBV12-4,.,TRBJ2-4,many,TGTGCCAGCAGTTTTCGGCAGGGAGGCAACATTCAGTACTTC,CASSFRQGGNIQYF
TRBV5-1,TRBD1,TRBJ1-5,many,TGCGCCAGCAGCCGCGGACAGGGAAGCAATCAGCCCCAGCATTTT,CASSRGQGSNQPQHF
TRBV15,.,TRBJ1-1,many,TGTGCCACCAGCAGAGTTACGGGACGTAACACTGAAGCTTTCTTT,CATSRVTGRNTEAFF
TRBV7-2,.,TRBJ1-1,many,TGTGCCAGCAGCCAGACCCCCCGCAATTACGCAAAGAACACTGAAGCTTTCTTT,CASSQTPRNYAKNTEAFF